Below, 9 T cell receptor beta chains from the same sample are listed, as sequenced in a study of CD8+CD57+ T cells in acquired aplastic anemia. The patients chosen for sequencing had shown expansion of CD8+CD57+ cells (detected by flow cytometry). The template for TCR beta VDJ and CDR3 sequence profiling was genomic DNA. TCRdb fed the reads into MiXCR, producing one record per CDR3 protein. The profile covers 200,000 or so distinct CDR3 sequences, with almost 50% appearing a single time and nearly 20% taken by the ten largest. Sequenced: sorted CD4+, CD8+, or CD8+CD57+ T cells (not recorded which) from PBMCs. The origin of the receptors is a human donor with aplastic anemia.

The V gene is TRBV7-2, the J gene TRBJ2-2; TRBD1 agrees at 11 bases. CDR3 length: 18 residues. After removal of 3 bases from V and 1 base from J, the junction contained 7 bases not matched to a gene. Germline CDR1 SGHTA, CDR2 FQGNSA. This chain's CDR3 is CASSFGQGALGNTGELFF. CDR3 nucleotide sequence: TGTGCCAGCAGCTTTGGACAGGGGGCTTTAGGGAACACCGGGGAGCTGTTTTTT.

J is TRBJ1-1 and V is TRBV9; D is possibly TRBD1 (5 bases). CDR1 and CDR2 from the germline V gene are SGDLS and YYNGEE. There are 14 residues in the CDR3. Trimming took off 4 bases at V and 4 bases at J, with 14 bases between the two ends. CDR3 sequence (DNA): TGTGCCAGCAGCCCGTCGGGGGGGATCACTGAAGCTTTCTTT. Its protein product is CASSPSGGITEAFF.

The rearrangement uses TRBV10-3 and TRBJ1-2; 10 nucleotides align to TRBD1. V lost 5 bases to trimming and J lost 0 bases; unmatched junction nucleotides: 3. The germline CDR1 and CDR2 sequences are ENHRY and SYGVKD. CDR3 length: 15 residues. CDR3 loop: CAISSGTGANYGYTF. The CDR3 nucleotides are TGTGCCATCAGTTCCGGGACAGGGGCTAACTATGGCTACACCTTC.

Note on this clonotype: A much more abundant neighbour one base away suggests this may be a read error. This chain uses TRBV4-1 with TRBJ1-2; possibly TRBD1 for D (5 bases). V was trimmed by 7 bases and J by 7 bases, leaving 13 bases between them. The CDR3 has 12 amino acids. Germline CDR1 is MGHRA and CDR2 is YSYEKL. In DNA form, the CDR3 reads TGCGCCAGCATGGGGCCTCGGGGTGGCTACACCTTC. Amino acids: CASMGPRGGYTF.

In nucleotides, the CDR3 is TGTGCCAGTAGTACCTCCGGTCGCCGACAGAGTAATGAGCAGTTCTTC. Its translation is CASSTSGRRQSNEQFF. The V gene is TRBV19, the J gene TRBJ2-1, with D perhaps matching TRBD1 (5 bases). Germline V gene lookup returns CDR1 LNHDA and CDR2 SQIVND (reference sequence). Between the trimmed V and J ends, which lost 4 bases and 7 bases, there was a span of 20 bases. CDR3 length: 16 amino acids.

This clonotype has a handful of counts. The genes are TRBV29-1 and TRBJ1-2; no clear D gene. CDR1 and CDR2 (germline): SQVTM, ANQGSEA. Trimming stripped 0 bases from V and 1 base from J, with 6 bases between. The CDR3 has 13 residues. The CDR3, as DNA: TGCAGCGTTGAAGACGGGATTAACTATGGCTACACCTTC. Its protein product is CSVEDGINYGYTF.

This clonotype was seen a handful of times. The chain couples TRBV6-8 to TRBJ2-2, with D perhaps given as TRBD1 or TRBD2 (5 bases each). The CDR3 contains 17 residues. CDR1 is MNHGY, CDR2 SAAAGT, per germline. Deletions cut 5 bases from V and 4 bases from J, with 20 bases between. The CDR3 here is CASSNARDGLGTGELFF. CDR3 DNA sequence: TGTGCCAGCAGTAACGCCAGGGACGGGTTGGGCACCGGGGAGCTGTTTTTT.

This clonotype was counted at least ten times. V and J are TRBV19 and TRBJ1-4, with unresolved D. Germline loops: CDR1 LNHDA, CDR2 SQIVND (reference sequence). Deletions cut 4 bases from V and 7 bases from J, with 16 bases between. CDR3 length: 15 residues. The CDR3 nucleotides read TGTGCCAGTAGTAGCCGCCGTGTTGGTATTGAAAAACTGTTTTTT. Its protein product is CASSSRRVGIEKLFF.

A note on this clonotype: A read error may be the cause here, since a much bigger clone is one base away. As the CDR3 is not closed by the conserved phenylalanine or tryptophan, this likely results from a read error. The chain has TRBV12-3 or TRBV12-4 and TRBJ2-1; D is uncertain. The CDR3 consists of 15 residues. V was cut by 6 bases and J by 5 bases, with 17 bases left in between. The CDR3: CASSPLGPYHNEQFS. The CDR3 DNA follows: TGTGCCAGCAGCCCCCTTGGGCCCTACCACAATGAGCAGTTCTCC.